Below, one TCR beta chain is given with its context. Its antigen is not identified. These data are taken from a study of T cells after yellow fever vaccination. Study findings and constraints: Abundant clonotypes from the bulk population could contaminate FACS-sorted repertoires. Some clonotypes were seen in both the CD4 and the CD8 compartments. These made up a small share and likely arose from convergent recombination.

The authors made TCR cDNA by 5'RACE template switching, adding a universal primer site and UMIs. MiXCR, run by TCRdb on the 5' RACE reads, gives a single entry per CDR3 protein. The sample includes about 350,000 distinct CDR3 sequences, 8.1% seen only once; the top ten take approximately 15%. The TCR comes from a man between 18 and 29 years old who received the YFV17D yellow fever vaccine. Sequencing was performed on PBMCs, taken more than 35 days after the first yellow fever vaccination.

CDR3 in DNA: TGTGCCAGCAGTTACTCGACAGCAACTAATGAAAAACTGTTTTTT. Translated, it gives CASSYSTATNEKLFF. The rearrangement uses TRBV6-2 or TRBV6-3 and TRBJ1-4, with a weak D call TRBD1 (5 bases). V was pared by 0 bases and J by 0 bases, with 5 bases between. The CDR3 is made up of 15 amino acids. Germline V lookup: CDR1 MNHEY, CDR2 SVGEGT.